This TCR beta chain was captured by sequencing in a study of memory CD4+ T cells and cytomegalovirus serostatus. Looking at the study overall: This sample comes from healthy Belgian adults, fewer than ten CMV seropositive, under 25 seronegative.

Of note for this clone: Its antigen is still unknown.

The assay was immunoSEQ multiplex PCR, and TCRdb's table has in-frame clones only and misses some. The table has 52,000 or so clones, around 78% seen once. Study-level results: Each of some 67 CMV-associated TCRbeta sequences occurred in one to five individuals.

Trimming at V came to 1 base and at J to 9 bases, leaving 6 bases not matched to a gene. CDR3 length equals 15 residues. Germline V lookup: CDR1 MNHEY, CDR2 SMNVEV (reference sequence). Single viable CD3+CD4+CD8-CD45RO+ cells were sorted as the memory CD4+ T cells. Total CD4+ T cells were enriched by CD4 positive selection. This TCR derives from an adult in good health and CMV-seronegative. The source material was memory CD4+ T cells from blood. The chain uses TRBV27 and TRBJ1-6; TRBD1 matches at 7 bases. The DNA for the CDR3 is TGTGCCAGCAGTTTATTCACAGGGGAGGTTTCACCCCTCCACTTT. This sequence encodes CASSLFTGEVSPLHF.